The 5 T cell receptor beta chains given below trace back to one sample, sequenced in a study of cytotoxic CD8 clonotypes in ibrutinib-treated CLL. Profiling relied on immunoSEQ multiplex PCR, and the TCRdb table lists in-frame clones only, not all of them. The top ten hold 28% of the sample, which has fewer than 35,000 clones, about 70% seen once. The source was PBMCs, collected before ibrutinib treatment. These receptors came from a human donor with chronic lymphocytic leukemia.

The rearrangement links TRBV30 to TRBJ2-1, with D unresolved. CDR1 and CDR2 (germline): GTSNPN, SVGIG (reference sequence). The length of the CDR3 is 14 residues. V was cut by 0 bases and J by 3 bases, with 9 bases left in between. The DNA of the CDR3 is TGTGCCTGGAGTGTGTGGGGATTCTACAATGAGCAGTTCTTC. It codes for CAWSVWGFYNEQFF.

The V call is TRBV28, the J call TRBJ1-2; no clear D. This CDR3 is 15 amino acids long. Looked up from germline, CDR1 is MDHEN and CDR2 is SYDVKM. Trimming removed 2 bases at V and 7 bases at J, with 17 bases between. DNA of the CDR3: TGTGCCAGCAGTTTAGTCGGAGGGTATTTATCTGGCTACACCTTC. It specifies CASSLVGGYLSGYTF.

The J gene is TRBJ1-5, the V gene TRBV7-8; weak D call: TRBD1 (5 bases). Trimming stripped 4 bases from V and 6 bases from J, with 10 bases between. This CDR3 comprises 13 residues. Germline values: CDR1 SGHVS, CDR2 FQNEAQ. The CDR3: CASSSYTGQPQHF. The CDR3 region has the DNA TGTGCCAGCAGCTCATACACAGGTCAGCCCCAGCATTTT.

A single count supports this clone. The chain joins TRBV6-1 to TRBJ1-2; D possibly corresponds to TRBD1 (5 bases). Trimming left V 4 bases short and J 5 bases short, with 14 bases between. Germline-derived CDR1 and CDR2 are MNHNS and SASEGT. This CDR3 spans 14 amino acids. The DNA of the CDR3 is TGTGCCAGCAGTGCGCGGGACCTCTTTTATGGCTACACCTTC. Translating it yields CASSARDLFYGYTF.

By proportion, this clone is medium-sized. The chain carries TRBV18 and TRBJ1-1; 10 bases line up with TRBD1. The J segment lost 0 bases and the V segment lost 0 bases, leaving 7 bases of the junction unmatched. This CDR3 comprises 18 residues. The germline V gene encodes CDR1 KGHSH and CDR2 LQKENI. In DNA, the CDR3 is TGTGCCAGCTCACCACCGATGGGGACAGGGGCCCTGAACACTGAAGCTTTCTTT. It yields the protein CASSPPMGTGALNTEAFF.